The next 18 T cell receptor beta chains were all read from a single sample in a study of T cells of healthy individuals. TCRdb recomputed calls from the 5' RACE reads with MiXCR, one row per CDR3 protein. The table includes 60,000 to 70,000 distinct CDR3 sequences, 15% to 20% detected once. The receptors were gathered from a human donor in good health.

In its sample, this clonotype was seen many times. The rearrangement joins TRBV29-1 to TRBJ1-1; 7 nucleotides agree with TRBD1. This CDR3 comprises 14 residues. J lost 3 bases, V lost 4 bases, and 8 bases had no gene match. In germline, CDR1 is SQVTM, CDR2 ANQGSEA. Here the CDR3 reads CSVADQGGDTEAFF. The CDR3 bases are TGCAGCGTTGCCGATCAGGGGGGGGACACTGAAGCTTTCTTT.

This sequence joins TRBV6-6 and TRBJ1-5; 7 bases align to TRBD1. Losses at the gene ends were 6 bases for V and 4 bases for J; bases not matched to a gene: 3. Germline V gene lookup returns CDR1 MNHNY and CDR2 SVGAGI (reference sequence). This CDR3 comprises 13 residues. CDR3 sequence: CASRGQLNQPQHF. The CDR3, as DNA: TGTGCCAGCAGGGGACAGTTGAATCAGCCCCAGCATTTT.

This clonotype was observed at least ten times. V usage is TRBV3-1 and J usage is TRBJ2-3; no clear D. Germline CDR1 reads LGHDT; CDR2 reads YNNKEL (reference sequence). There are 14 residues in the CDR3. V lost 0 bases, J lost 7 bases, and 11 bases lay in between. The CDR3 spells CASSQDGVENTQYF. The CDR3 DNA is TGTGCCAGCAGCCAAGATGGGGTGGAGAATACGCAGTATTTT.

This clonotype was recorded many times. The chain recombines TRBV29-1 with TRBJ1-2; D is unresolved. V lost 6 bases and J lost 4, with 18 bases in between. The CDR3 runs to 14 residues. Germline CDR1 SQVTM, CDR2 ANQGSEA. The CDR3 nucleotides read TGCAGCGTGAGGGCCATAGAACAAGGCTATGGCTACACCTTC. This codes for CSVRAIEQGYGYTF.

The genes are TRBV5-1 and TRBJ2-7; D unresolved. The CDR3 spans 12 residues. The ends were cut back, 6 bases at V and 5 bases at J, with 12 bases in the middle. Germline V CDR1 and CDR2: SGHRS, YFSETQ. The CDR3 sequence: CASTSELDEQYF. The CDR3 bases are TGCGCCAGCACTTCAGAGCTTGACGAGCAGTACTTC.

Ten or more counts support this clonotype. This chain uses TRBV9 with TRBJ2-7; 12 bases fit TRBD2. The CDR3 has 14 amino acids. The V gene end was trimmed by 3 bases and the J gene end by 3 bases; junction bases not matched to a gene: 1. Germline CDR1 is SGDLS and CDR2 is YYNGEE. CDR3 bases: TGTGCCAGCAGCGGGACTAGCGGGAACTACGAGCAGTACTTC. Translated, it gives CASSGTSGNYEQYF. Complete variable domain (other parts from reference TRBV9 and TRBJ2-7): DSGVTQTPKHLITATGQRVTLRCSPRSGDLSVYWYQQSLDQGLQFLIQYYNGEERAKGNILERFSAQQFPDLHSELNLSSLELGDSALYFCASSGTSGNYEQYFGPGTRLTVT.

The V call is TRBV25-1, the J call TRBJ1-2; 12 bases map to TRBD1. V trimming: 3 bases; J trimming: 4 bases; junction bases outside the gene matches: 3. The CDR3 extends over 15 amino acids. Germline loops: CDR1 MGHDK, CDR2 SYGVNS. The CDR3, as DNA: TGTGCCAGCAGTGACCCGGGACAGGGGGCCTATGGCTACACCTTC. Its translation: CASSDPGQGAYGYTF.

This clonotype was observed a few times. J is TRBJ1-1 and V is TRBV4-1, with TRBD1 as a possible D gene (6 bases). Germline V lookup: CDR1 MGHRA, CDR2 YSYEKL. V was cut by 0 bases and J by 5 bases, with 16 bases left in between. This CDR3 spans 16 amino acids. The CDR3: CASSQDSRGGRTEAFF. The CDR3 nucleotides read TGCGCCAGCAGCCAAGACTCCCGCGGGGGCAGGACTGAAGCTTTCTTT.

The chain uses TRBV5-4 and TRBJ2-3; 8 bases fit TRBD1. The CDR3 spans 15 residues. The V segment lost 4 bases and the J segment 1 base; nucleotides outside the gene matches: 5. Germline values: CDR1 SGHNT, CDR2 YYREEE (reference sequence). This chain's CDR3 is CASSPGGRGTDTQYF. CDR3 in DNA: TGTGCCAGCAGCCCAGGGGGCAGGGGCACAGATACGCAGTATTTT.

This clonotype was recorded at least ten times. This chain connects TRBV6-2 or TRBV6-3 to TRBJ1-1; no clear D. V lost 7 bases and J 11 bases, leaving 20 bases between the germline ends. Germline assignment: CDR1 MNHEY and CDR2 SVGEGT. CDR3 length equals 13 residues. The CDR3 loop is CASIDSLSLEAFF. Here the CDR3 DNA reads TGTGCCAGCATCGACTCGCTGTCCCTAGAGGCTTTCTTT.

The V gene is TRBV4-1, the J gene TRBJ1-3, with D uncertain. The germline V gene encodes CDR1 MGHRA and CDR2 YSYEKL. The CDR3 runs to 16 residues. Trimming cost V 1 base and J 0 bases, with 10 bases left between them. This CDR3 reads CASSQVSALSGNTIYF. In nucleotides, the CDR3 is TGCGCCAGCAGCCAAGTTAGTGCCCTCTCTGGAAACACCATATATTTT.

This clonotype has at least ten counts. The CDR3 DNA follows: TGTGCCAGCAGTTTACGACAGGAGACTATAGCTAACTATGGCTACACCTTC. It yields the protein CASSLRQETIANYGYTF. The chain joins TRBV12-3 or TRBV12-4 to TRBJ1-2; a possible D gene is TRBD1 (6 bases). This CDR3 spans 17 amino acids. V was clipped by 2 bases and J by 0 bases, with 16 bases between them.

This clonotype was picked up many times. The chain couples TRBV20-1 to TRBJ2-7; 11 bases are shared with TRBD1. The CDR3 sequence is 14 residues long. J gave up 6 bases and V 1 base, and 5 bases lay outside the gene matches. From germline, CDR1 is DFQATT and CDR2 SNEGSKA (reference sequence). Here the CDR3 DNA reads TGCAGTGCTAGAGCGGACAGGGGGCGTCGCGAGCAGTACTTC. Translating gives CSARADRGRREQYF.

This chain joins TRBV5-1 and TRBJ2-3, with D uncertain. The germline V gene encodes CDR1 SGHRS and CDR2 YFSETQ. The CDR3 totals 16 residues. Between the trimmed V and J ends, which lost 4 bases and 6 bases, there was a span of 21 bases. The CDR3 sequence is CASSRVGPPERDTQYF. The CDR3 DNA sequence: TGCGCCAGCAGCCGGGTGGGCCCGCCGGAGAGGGATACGCAGTATTTT.

This chain links TRBV5-1 with TRBJ2-1, with 8 bases fitting TRBD1. Trimming removed 2 bases from V and 5 bases from J; junction bases left unmatched: 6. The CDR3 runs 15 residues. CDR1 and CDR2 from the germline V gene are SGHRS and YFSETQ. CDR3 sequence: CASSFVTGGNNEQFF. The CDR3 coding sequence is TGCGCCAGCAGCTTCGTCACAGGGGGAAACAATGAGCAGTTCTTC.

This clonotype was detected a few times. The chain employs TRBV7-9 and TRBJ2-7; TRBD1 matches 9 bases. Germline CDR1 SEHNR, CDR2 FQNEAQ (reference sequence). The length of the CDR3 is 14 residues. The ends lost 5 bases at V and 4 bases at J; junction bases unmatched: 6. CDR3 sequence (DNA): TGTGCCAGCAGCCTCGGACAGGGGCAATACGAGCAGTACTTC. Amino acids: CASSLGQGQYEQYF.

The chain has TRBV10-3 and TRBJ1-1; unclear D gene. V lost 2 bases, J lost 0 bases, and 7 bases lay in between. The CDR3 is made up of 14 amino acids. CDR1 and CDR2 (germline): ENHRY, SYGVKD. The CDR3 spells CAISEPVMNTEAFF. The CDR3 nucleotides are TGTGCCATCAGTGAGCCAGTCATGAACACTGAAGCTTTCTTT.

This clonotype was counted between two and nine times. The rearrangement links TRBV15 to TRBJ2-1, with TRBD2 matching over 8 bases. CDR1 is LNHNV, CDR2 YYDKDF, per germline (reference sequence). V shed 4 bases and J 9 bases; nucleotides not matched to a gene: 11. CDR3 length: 15 amino acids. The chain's CDR3 is CATSTHFSGTVEQFF. CDR3 DNA: TGTGCCACCAGCACGCATTTTAGCGGGACGGTTGAGCAGTTCTTC.